A single sample is the source of the 20 T cell receptor beta chains below, sequenced in a study of blood T cell repertoires in COVID-19. Libraries were prepared by immunoSEQ multiplex PCR; TCRdb keeps only in-frame clonotypes and omits some of them. The table lists about 160,000 clones, roughly 80% of them singletons. The sequencing sample was made of peripheral blood. All receptors derive from a woman between 35 and 50 years old with COVID-19, enrolled during active disease.

The chain has TRBV25-1 and TRBJ1-1; TRBD1 matches at 7 bases. CDR3 length: 16 residues. Germline assignment: CDR1 MGHDK and CDR2 SYGVNS. The V segment lost 4 bases and the J segment 1 base; nucleotides outside the gene matches: 9. DNA for the CDR3: TGTGCCAGCAGTGTATTGACAGGGAAGAGGAACACTGAAGCTTTCTTT. Its protein is CASSVLTGKRNTEAFF.

The genes are TRBV9 and TRBJ1-1; tentatively, D is TRBD1 (5 bases). This CDR3 spans 14 amino acids. Germline loops: CDR1 SGDLS, CDR2 YYNGEE. Trimming took 0 bases from V and 1 from J, leaving 7 bases between them. The CDR3 DNA sequence: TGTGCCAGCAGCGTAGCCGGGGGGAACACTGAAGCTTTCTTT. Encoded protein: CASSVAGGNTEAFF.

Of note for this clone: One junction end disagrees with the germline gene, perhaps due to a read error. This chain connects TRBV6-6 to TRBJ2-3; perhaps TRBD2 as D (6 bases). This CDR3 spans 12 amino acids. CDR1 and CDR2 from the germline V gene are MNHNY and SVGAGI (reference sequence). CDR3 bases: TGCGCCGAAAGCGGAGGGACAGATACGCAGTATTTT. It translates to CAESGGTDTQYF.

V and J are TRBV11-1 and TRBJ2-5, with TRBD1 matching over 7 bases. The J segment lost 0 bases and the V segment lost 1 base, leaving 2 bases of the junction unmatched. The CDR3 spans 15 residues. Germline V gene data show CDR1 as SGHAT and CDR2 as FQDESV (reference sequence). DNA of the CDR3: TGTGCCAGCAGCTTAGAGGGGGCCAACCAAGAGACCCAGTACTTC. It codes for CASSLEGANQETQYF.

This chain joins TRBV7-9 and TRBJ2-2; 12 bases match TRBD2. V was pared by 5 bases and J by 6 bases, with 4 bases of the junction left unmatched. Germline V gene lookup returns CDR1 SEHNR and CDR2 FQNEAQ (reference sequence). The CDR3 is 15 amino acids. CDR3 sequence reads: CASSASGRAPGELFF. The CDR3 DNA sequence: TGTGCCAGCAGCGCTAGCGGGAGGGCCCCCGGGGAGCTGTTTTTT.

The chain combines TRBV2 with TRBJ2-5; tentative D call: TRBD1 (5 bases). The CDR3 length is 15 residues. V lost 3 bases and J lost 5, with 16 bases in between. The germline V gene has CDR1 SNHLY and CDR2 FYNNEI. The CDR3 spells CASSDGQRFGETQYF. The DNA for the CDR3 is TGTGCCAGCAGTGACGGACAACGGTTTGGGGAGACCCAGTACTTC. Complete variable domain (other parts from reference TRBV2 and TRBJ2-5): EPEVTQTPSHQVTQMGQEVILRCVPISNHLYFYWYRQILGQKVEFLVSFYNNEISEKSEIFDDQFSVERPDGSNFTLKIRSTKLEDSAMYFCASSDGQRFGETQYFGPGTRLLVL.

This chain links TRBV20-1 with TRBJ1-1, with D hard to call. The CDR3 has 13 amino acids. Germline V gene data show CDR1 as DFQATT and CDR2 as SNEGSKA (reference sequence). Trimming stripped 3 bases from V and 4 bases from J, with 12 bases between. CDR3 coding DNA: TGCAGTGCTAGTAAGGAGATCGGCACTGAAGCTTTCTTT. Encoded protein: CSASKEIGTEAFF.

This rearrangement joins TRBV6-1 to TRBJ2-2; D remains unclear. Germline CDR1 is MNHNS and CDR2 is SASEGT. CDR3 size: 14 residues. V lost 3 bases and J lost 8, with 13 bases in between. CDR3 bases: TGTGCCAGCAGTGAGGAACGGGTCCGTGGGGAGCTGTTTTTT. Its translation is CASSEERVRGELFF.

The CDR3 loop is CASSPQSYNEQFF. In DNA, the CDR3 is TGTGCCAGCTCACCACAGAGCTACAATGAGCAGTTCTTC. This chain uses TRBV18 with TRBJ2-1, with D uncertain. The length of the CDR3 is 13 residues. Germline V gene lookup returns CDR1 KGHSH and CDR2 LQKENI. With 1 base removed from V and 3 bases from J, the gap between germline ends came to 4 bases. Combining the CDR3 with reference TRBV18 and TRBJ2-1 gives the whole variable domain NAGVMQNPRHLVRRRGQEARLRCSPMKGHSHVYWYRQLPEEGLKFMVYLQKENIIDESGMPKERFSAEFPKEGPSILRIQQVVRGDSAAYFCASSPQSYNEQFFGPGTRLTVL.

The chain has TRBV2 and TRBJ2-3; tentative D call: TRBD2 (5 bases). CDR1 and CDR2 (germline): SNHLY, FYNNEI. The V gene lost 8 bases and the J gene lost 2 bases, with 8 bases spanning the gap. CDR3 length: 12 residues. The CDR3 loop reads CASHRDTDTQYF. The DNA of the CDR3 is TGTGCCAGCCACCGGGACACAGATACGCAGTATTTT.

This rearrangement joins TRBV6-5 to TRBJ1-2; 10 nucleotides align to TRBD1. The CDR3 loop spans 14 amino acids. Germline V gene data show CDR1 as MNHEY and CDR2 as SVGAGI. V shed 6 bases, J shed 7 bases, and the junction held 8 bases outside the gene matches. This CDR3 is CASSRDRGRPGYTF. The CDR3 DNA reads TGTGCCAGCAGCCGGGACAGGGGTCGTCCTGGCTACACCTTC.

The chain has TRBV18 and TRBJ2-5, with 14 bases that match TRBD2. CDR1 and CDR2 from the germline V gene are KGHSH and LQKENI. This CDR3 has 19 amino acids. J lost 1 base, V lost 3 bases, and 10 bases had no gene match. The CDR3 loop reads CASSPGPGLAGVAQETQYF. The CDR3 bases are TGTGCCAGCTCACCCGGACCGGGACTAGCGGGAGTGGCCCAAGAGACCCAGTACTTC.

The genes are TRBV27 and TRBJ2-2, with D perhaps TRBD1 (6 bases). V lost 7 bases, J lost 5 bases, and 11 bases lay in between. The germline V gene has CDR1 MNHEY and CDR2 SMNVEV (reference sequence). The CDR3 is 13 amino acids. The CDR3 sequence is CASTKGGTGELFF. In nucleotides, the CDR3 is TGTGCCAGCACTAAAGGGGGAACCGGGGAGCTGTTTTTT.

A few counts support this clone. The rearrangement links TRBV25-1 to TRBJ1-2, with a weak D call TRBD1 (5 bases). The germline V gene has CDR1 MGHDK and CDR2 SYGVNS. The CDR3 length is 13 residues. Trimming cost V 4 bases and J 5 bases, with 11 bases left between them. As DNA, the CDR3 is TGTGCCAGCAGTGGCGACAGCGGGTATGGCTACACCTTC. As protein: CASSGDSGYGYTF.

This chain connects TRBV28 to TRBJ2-1, with TRBD1 as a possible D gene (6 bases). This CDR3 has 13 amino acids. From germline, CDR1 is MDHEN and CDR2 SYDVKM. Deletions cut 8 bases from V and 5 bases from J, with 13 bases between. The CDR3 loop is CASDGTLNNEQFF. The CDR3 DNA reads as TGTGCCAGCGACGGGACACTTAACAATGAGCAGTTCTTC.

This clone was seen more than once but under ten times. The gene calls are TRBV18 and TRBJ1-2; TRBD1 is a possible D gene (5 bases). Trimming stripped 6 bases from V and 2 bases from J, with 13 bases between. Germline loops: CDR1 KGHSH, CDR2 LQKENI. This CDR3 comprises 14 residues. The chain's CDR3 is CASSPQGSNYGYTF. In nucleotides, the CDR3 is TGTGCCAGCTCTCCTCAGGGATCCAACTATGGCTACACCTTC.

CDR3 loop: CASSLRVTSTDTQYF. The CDR3 nucleotides are TGTGCCAGCAGCCTACGGGTTACTAGCACAGATACGCAGTATTTT. This chain uses TRBV3-1 (or the pseudogene TRBV3-2) with TRBJ2-3, with D unclear. The CDR3 has 15 residues. V was trimmed by 4 bases and J by 0 bases, leaving 11 bases between them. Germline V lookup: CDR1 LGHDT, CDR2 YNNKEL (reference sequence).

The chain combines TRBV6-2 or TRBV6-3 with TRBJ2-2; D is perhaps TRBD1 (6 bases). The V gene lost 5 bases and the J gene lost 5 bases, with 6 bases spanning the gap. Germline V gives CDR1 MNHEY, CDR2 SVGEGT. The CDR3 length is 12 residues. In DNA, the CDR3 is TGTGCCAGCAGTAGGGGGACCGGGGAGCTGTTTTTT. It codes for CASSRGTGELFF.

This chain connects TRBV11-1 to TRBJ2-5; D possibly corresponds to TRBD1 (6 bases). The CDR3 spans 14 residues. V dropped 4 bases and J dropped 1 base, with 10 bases sitting between them. The germline gives CDR1 SGHAT, CDR2 FQDESV (reference sequence). CDR3 residues: CASSSRDTQETQYF. DNA for the CDR3: TGTGCCAGCAGCTCACGGGACACCCAAGAGACCCAGTACTTC. Full variable domain (missing parts from reference TRBV11-1 and TRBJ2-5): EAEVAQSPRYKITEKSQAVAFWCDPISGHATLYWYRQILGQGPELLVQFQDESVVDDSQLPKDRFSAERLKGVDSTLKIQPAELGDSAMYLCASSSRDTQETQYFGPGTRLLVL.

V is TRBV11-1 and J is TRBJ1-1; D unresolved. V was cut by 5 bases and J by 1 base, with 2 bases left in between. The CDR3 sequence is 11 residues long. CDR1 SGHAT and CDR2 FQDESV come from the germline V gene (reference sequence). The CDR3 DNA is TGTGCCAGCAGCCGGAACACTGAAGCTTTCTTT. It encodes CASSRNTEAFF.